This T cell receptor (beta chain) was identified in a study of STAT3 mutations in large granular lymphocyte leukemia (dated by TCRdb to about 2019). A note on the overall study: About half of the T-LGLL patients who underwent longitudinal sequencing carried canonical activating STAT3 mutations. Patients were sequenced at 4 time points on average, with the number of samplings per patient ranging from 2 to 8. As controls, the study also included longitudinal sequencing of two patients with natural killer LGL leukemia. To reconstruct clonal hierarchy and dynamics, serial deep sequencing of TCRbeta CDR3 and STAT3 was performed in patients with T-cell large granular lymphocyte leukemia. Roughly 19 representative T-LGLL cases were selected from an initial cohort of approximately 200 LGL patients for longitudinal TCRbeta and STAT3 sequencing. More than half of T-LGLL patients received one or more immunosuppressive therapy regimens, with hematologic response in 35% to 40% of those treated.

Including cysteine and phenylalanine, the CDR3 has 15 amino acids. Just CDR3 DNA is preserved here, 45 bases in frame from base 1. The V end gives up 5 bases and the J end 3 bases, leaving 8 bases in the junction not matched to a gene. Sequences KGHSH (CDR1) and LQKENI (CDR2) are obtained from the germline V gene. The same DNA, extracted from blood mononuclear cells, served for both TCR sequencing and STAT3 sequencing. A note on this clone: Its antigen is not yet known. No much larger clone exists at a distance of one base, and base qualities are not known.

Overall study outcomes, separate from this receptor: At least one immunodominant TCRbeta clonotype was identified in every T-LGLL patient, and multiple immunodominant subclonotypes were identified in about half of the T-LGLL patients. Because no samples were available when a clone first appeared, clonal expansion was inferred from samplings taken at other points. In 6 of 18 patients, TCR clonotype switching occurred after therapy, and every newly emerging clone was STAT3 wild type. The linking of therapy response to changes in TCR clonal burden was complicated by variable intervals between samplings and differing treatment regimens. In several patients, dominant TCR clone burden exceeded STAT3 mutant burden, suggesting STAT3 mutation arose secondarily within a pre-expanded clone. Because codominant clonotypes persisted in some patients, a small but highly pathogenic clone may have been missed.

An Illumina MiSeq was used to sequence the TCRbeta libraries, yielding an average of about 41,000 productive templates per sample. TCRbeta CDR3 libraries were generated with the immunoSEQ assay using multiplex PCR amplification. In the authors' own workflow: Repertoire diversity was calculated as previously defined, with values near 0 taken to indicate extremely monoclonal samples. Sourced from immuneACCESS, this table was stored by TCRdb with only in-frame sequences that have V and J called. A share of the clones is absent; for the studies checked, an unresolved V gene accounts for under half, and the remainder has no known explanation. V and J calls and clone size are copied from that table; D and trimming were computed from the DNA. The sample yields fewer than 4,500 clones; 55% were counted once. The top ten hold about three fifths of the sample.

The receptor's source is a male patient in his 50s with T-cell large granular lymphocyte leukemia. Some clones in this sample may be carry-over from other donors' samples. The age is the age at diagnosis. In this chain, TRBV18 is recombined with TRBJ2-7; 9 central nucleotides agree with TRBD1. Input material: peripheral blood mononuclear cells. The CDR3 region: CASSSDPGQGYEQYF. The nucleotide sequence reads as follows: TGTGCCAGCTCATCCGATCCGGGACAGGGCTACGAGCAGTACTTC.